Listed below are T cell receptor beta chains from one sample, sequenced in a study of control samples from healthy donors and cancer patients. Sequencing used immunoSEQ multiplex PCR; TCRdb keeps in-frame clones, though not all of them. The profile covers 46,000 or so clones, with approximately 92% appearing a single time and around 0.78% taken by the ten largest. Sequencing used PBMCs. All receptors come from a man aged 30 to 39 with colorectal cancer. Both conserved end residues are part of each CDR3. Fields, in order: J gene, D gene, V gene, CDR3 protein. D genes are given only for firm matches.

TRBJ2-7,-,TRBV7-9,CASSSGGGYEQYF
TRBJ2-3,TRBD1,TRBV27,CASSLKGAGIRTDTQYF
TRBJ2-5,-,TRBV6-2/TRBV6-3,CASSSRRQETQYF
TRBJ1-1,-,TRBV18,CASSPMGGDTEAFF
TRBJ1-5,-,TRBV19,CASSYGGGNNQPQHF
TRBJ2-2,TRBD1,TRBV7-2,CASSLGPGQGTGELFF
TRBJ1-1,-,TRBV2,CASSFPRANTEAFF
TRBJ2-1,TRBD2,TRBV24-1,CATSDPTSGGVAAGNNEQFF
TRBJ1-2,-,TRBV6-5,CASSSSRAGWAGGYTF
TRBJ2-2,TRBD2,TRBV5-6,CASSLVFGGTNTGELFF
TRBJ2-7,-,TRBV12-5,CASGSTFQAGTFYEQYF
TRBJ2-2,-,TRBV5-4,CASSLGGGPNTGELFF
TRBJ2-1,TRBD2,TRBV5-1,CASSVSSGGAIGEQFF
TRBJ2-6,-,TRBV7-2,CASSFPALSGANVLTF
TRBJ2-7,-,TRBV20-1,CSASSQEKTYEQYF
TRBJ1-2,-,TRBV30,CAWEKSTKDRNYGYTF
TRBJ2-3,-,TRBV6-2/TRBV6-3,CASSSPSGTLGDTQYF
TRBJ1-5,-,TRBV27,CASSLIGPNQPQHF
TRBJ1-6,TRBD1,TRBV9,CASSVAGQGNSPLHF
TRBJ2-1,TRBD2,TRBV5-1,CASSGRLIGPASGGSYNEQFF
TRBJ2-3,-,TRBV18,CASSPSAGSPSTDTQYF
TRBJ1-4,TRBD1,TRBV2,CASSEGTGPSGNEKLFF
TRBJ1-2,-,TRBV12-3/TRBV12-4,CASSLHRVGYTF
TRBJ2-1,-,TRBV15,CATSRARTYNYNEQFF
TRBJ2-1,-,TRBV11-2,CASSPTGGDNEQFF
TRBJ2-2,TRBD1,TRBV4-3,CASSQDTGQGIGELFF
TRBJ1-1,-,TRBV12-3/TRBV12-4,CASSPEDTEAFF
TRBJ2-5,TRBD2,TRBV5-4,CASSSPGLAGGKETQYF
TRBJ2-3,-,TRBV19,CASSARLTGRSSTDTQYF
TRBJ2-6,-,TRBV19,CASSIRGVGANVLTF
TRBJ1-2,-,TRBV4-3,CASSQDSREYGYGYTF
TRBJ2-3,-,TRBV19,CASTAPPASGITDTQYF
TRBJ2-7,TRBD1,TRBV18,CASSPAGTGGEQYF
TRBJ1-1,-,TRBV6-6,CASSYSQGPEAFF